This T cell receptor (beta chain) emerged from a study of blood T cell dynamics during melanoma immunotherapy. The time point: pre-treatment baseline. Disease control meant complete response, partial response or stable disease at 12 weeks. Patients had no prior systemic cancer treatment, immunosuppressants or other active cancers. Using immunoSEQ multiplex PCR, the repertoire was profiled, and TCRdb retains in-frame clones only, with some absent. The table lists 7,000 or so clones, more than 65% of them singletons. Germline V gives CDR1 LNHDA, CDR2 SQIVND (reference sequence). The CDR3 has 14 residues. Unmatched junction bases numbered 4, after V lost 6 bases and J lost 5 bases.

Here the sequenced sample was blood, taken from a patient treated with checkpoint blockade. The receptor was derived from a human donor with melanoma. This chain connects TRBV19 to TRBJ1-4; TRBD1 matches 9 bases. CDR3 in DNA: TGTGCCAGTAGAGCGGACAGGGGAAATGAAAAACTGTTTTTT. As protein: CASRADRGNEKLFF. Complete variable domain (other parts from reference TRBV19 and TRBJ1-4): DGGITQSPKYLFRKEGQNVTLSCEQNLNHDAMYWYRQDPGQGLRLIYYSQIVNDFQKGDIAEGYSVSREKKESFPLTVTSAQKNPTAFYLCASRADRGNEKLFFGSGTQLSVL.